These T cell receptor beta chains were read from a single sample in a study of response to subunit inactivated influenza vaccine. From the RT-PCR reads, TCRdb called clonotypes with MiXCR, one entry per CDR3 protein. Among some 300,000 distinct CDR3 sequences, over 20% were seen once, and the ten largest hold around 10%. The sample consisted of PBMCs from blood, taken less than 22 months after vaccination. Source of these receptors: a man in his fifties or sixties who received an inactivated influenza vaccine. Each CDR3 is given without its conserved first and last residue.

V	J	CDR3
TRBV6-5	TRBJ2-2	ASQLLGQGLYTGELF
TRBV29-1	TRBJ2-3	SVIPHRGLVDTQY
TRBV4-2	TRBJ1-1	ASSQTGGFEAF
TRBV6-5	TRBJ1-2	ASSSPGQGAGGYT
TRBV3-1	TRBJ1-3	ASTDDSDGGLRNTIY
TRBV19	TRBJ1-5	ASSPRLTQANQPQH
TRBV6-1	TRBJ2-1	ASSQDLAGPSYNEQF
TRBV27	TRBJ2-1	ASSLWAGSFNEQF
TRBV3-1	TRBJ2-1	ASSQVQSIRQF
TRBV5-4	TRBJ2-1	ASSSVIDNEQF
TRBV29-1	TRBJ1-1	SVVGWDTEAF
TRBV5-1	TRBJ1-1	ASSIQGIKTEAF
TRBV15	TRBJ1-1	ATSTRRLNTEAF
TRBV11-2	TRBJ2-2	ASSLDLPGLAGNTGELF
TRBV18	TRBJ2-5	ASSPGQGSQETQY
TRBV5-4	TRBJ1-3	ASSFKGSESGNTIY
TRBV12-3/TRBV12-4	TRBJ2-7	ASSLLAEQY
TRBV6-6	TRBJ2-1	ASSYSPREFIL
TRBV7-9	TRBJ1-1	ASSFQGVRTTEAF
TRBV5-1	TRBJ2-1	ASSVRQGTAQGDEQF
TRBV10-3	TRBJ2-5	AISESVNPETQY
TRBV28	TRBJ1-2	ASSPNGRGYT
TRBV2	TRBJ1-2	ASSPKRPLANYGYT
TRBV4-1	TRBJ2-5	ASSQVGGQETQY
TRBV7-9	TRBJ1-4	ASSLWLPHTNEKLF